One and the same sample provided the 16 T cell receptor beta chains below, sequenced in a study of beta chain features in type 1 diabetes. Sequencing targeted expressed TCRB transcripts, as all isolated RNA had been reverse transcribed. Generated by immunoSEQ multiplex PCR, the TCRdb table keeps only in-frame clones and is missing some. The data show hundreds of thousands of clones, roughly 13% seen once. Antigen specificity for these receptors is unknown. Whole-study results and caveats: Significant though moderate, a shortening of TCRB CDR3s appeared in all four CD4+ subsets of Type 1 diabetes patients.

The sample consisted of naive CD4+ T cells from blood. The receptors here all came from a man younger than 35 with type 1 diabetes.

This clone was seen a handful of times. The CDR3 here is CASRNGGGNQPQHF. CDR3 nucleotide sequence: TGTGCCAGCAGGAACGGGGGAGGCAATCAGCCCCAGCATTTT. The gene calls are TRBV6-6 and TRBJ1-5; D possibly corresponds to TRBD1 (5 bases). The CDR3 is 14 residues long. The germline gives CDR1 MNHNY, CDR2 SVGAGI (reference sequence). Between the trimmed V and J ends, which lost 6 bases and 2 bases, there was a span of 11 bases.

This clone was detected a few times. The rearrangement uses TRBV27 and TRBJ2-7; D call uncertain. V shed 3 bases and J shed 3 bases, with 12 bases lying between them. The CDR3 totals 14 residues. Germline-derived CDR1 and CDR2 are MNHEY and SMNVEV (reference sequence). CDR3 amino acids: CASSLGVLGYEQYF. CDR3 bases: TGTGCCAGCAGTTTGGGCGTCCTGGGCTACGAGCAGTACTTC.

A few counts support this clone. The chain combines TRBV19 with TRBJ2-3, with TRBD1 matching 8 bases. Per the germline V gene, CDR1 is LNHDA and CDR2 is SQIVND (reference sequence). V trimming: 4 bases; J trimming: 11 bases; junction bases outside the gene matches: 5. CDR3 length: 12 amino acids. The CDR3 nucleotides read TGTGCCAGTAGTACCGGACAGGGAGGGCAGTATTTT. This encodes CASSTGQGGQYF.

This clone was found a few times. The chain recombines TRBV2 with TRBJ2-1; D not certain. Germline CDR1 is SNHLY and CDR2 is FYNNEI. This CDR3 has 15 residues. Trimming took off 1 base at V and 9 bases at J, with 16 bases between the two ends. The CDR3 here is CASSEDPLLGVEQFF. The CDR3 nucleotides read TGTGCCAGCAGTGAAGACCCACTTTTAGGTGTTGAGCAGTTCTTC.

The V call is TRBV6-6, the J call TRBJ2-5; 9 bases agree with TRBD1. Germline loops: CDR1 MNHNY, CDR2 SVGAGI (reference sequence). V shed 6 bases, J shed 5 bases, and the junction held 4 bases outside the gene matches. CDR3 length equals 13 residues. The CDR3 loop reads CASRIQGAETQYF. The CDR3 DNA is TGTGCCAGCAGAATACAGGGGGCGGAGACCCAGTACTTC.

This clone was found a few times. V and J are TRBV28 and TRBJ2-7; tentative D call: TRBD2 (6 bases). Germline assignment: CDR1 MDHEN and CDR2 SYDVKM. V shed 5 bases and J shed 7 bases, with 15 bases lying between them. The CDR3 has 13 amino acids. This CDR3 is CASSTDYAGEQYF. As DNA, the CDR3 is TGTGCCAGCAGTACGGACTACGCGGGGGAGCAGTACTTC.

This clone was found a few times. The chain employs TRBV29-1 and TRBJ1-1; D is unresolved. There are 14 residues in the CDR3. CDR1 is SQVTM and CDR2 is ANQGSEA in the germline V gene. With 6 bases removed from V and 4 bases from J, the gap between germline ends came to 18 bases. The CDR3 spells CSVIRGVGSTEAFF. For the CDR3, the DNA is TGCAGCGTCATACGCGGGGTTGGGAGCACTGAAGCTTTCTTT.

This chain links TRBV25-1 with TRBJ2-2; D is unclear. Germline loops: CDR1 MGHDK, CDR2 SYGVNS. Trimming cost V 4 bases and J 7 bases, with 7 bases left between them. The CDR3 covers 12 residues. Here the CDR3 DNA reads TGTGCCAGCAGTGGGGTGGTCGGGGAGCTGTTTTTT. Its protein is CASSGVVGELFF.

J is TRBJ2-2 and V is TRBV18; D possibly corresponds to TRBD1 (5 bases). This CDR3 has 17 amino acids. The germline CDR1 and CDR2 sequences are KGHSH and LQKENI. V was shortened by 3 bases and J by 3 bases, with 17 bases between the two germline ends. CDR3 sequence: CASSPASRAMDTGELFF. CDR3 DNA sequence: TGTGCCAGCTCACCGGCCTCCAGGGCGATGGACACCGGGGAGCTGTTTTTT.

This clone showed up just a few times. The chain combines TRBV5-5 with TRBJ2-2; D not certain. This CDR3 has 13 residues. Per germline, CDR1 SGHKS and CDR2 YYEKEE (reference sequence). V was pared by 3 bases and J by 0 bases, with 3 bases between. This chain's CDR3 is CASSSTNTGELFF. CDR3 bases: TGTGCCAGCAGCTCGACGAACACCGGGGAGCTGTTTTTT.

This clone was counted a few times. The gene calls are TRBV4-1 and TRBJ1-2; tentative D call: TRBD1 (5 bases). V was trimmed by 4 bases and J by 4 bases, leaving 16 bases between them. This CDR3 is built from 15 residues. Looked up from germline, CDR1 is MGHRA and CDR2 is YSYEKL. The CDR3 DNA reads as TGCGCCAGCAGCCTGGGGACTCCTAGGACCTATGGCTACACCTTC. Protein sequence: CASSLGTPRTYGYTF.

This clone was detected a few times. The chain uses TRBV4-2 and TRBJ2-1; 9 bases are shared with TRBD2. The junction had 11 bases not matched to a gene; V was cut back by 1 base and J by 7 bases. This CDR3 region has 17 residues. The germline V gene encodes CDR1 LGHNA and CDR2 YNFKEQ. The CDR3 sequence: CASSQARALAGSNEQFF. The CDR3, as DNA: TGTGCCAGCAGCCAAGCCCGAGCGCTAGCGGGGTCTAATGAGCAGTTCTTC.

The V call is TRBV27, the J call TRBJ1-1, with 7 bases that match TRBD1. V shed 8 bases and J 4 bases; nucleotides not matched to a gene: 10. The V gene's germline CDR1 is MNHEY and CDR2 SMNVEV (reference sequence). The CDR3 runs 14 residues. Here the CDR3 reads CASRHDRVSTEAFF. Written as DNA, the CDR3 is TGTGCCAGCCGCCACGACAGGGTCTCCACTGAAGCTTTCTTT.

This clone was observed a few times. This sequence joins TRBV5-4 and TRBJ1-2; D ambiguous. The CDR3 consists of 17 residues. Germline CDR1 and CDR2: SGHNT and YYREEE (reference sequence). V was clipped by 2 bases and J by 4 bases, with 21 bases between them. This CDR3 is CASSFGDSIRAIYGYTF. The CDR3 DNA is TGTGCCAGCAGCTTTGGAGACTCTATTAGGGCCATCTATGGCTACACCTTC.

The genes are TRBV5-4 and TRBJ2-7; 7 bases match TRBD2. The CDR3 contains 15 residues. Germline V gene sequence: CDR1 SGHNT, CDR2 YYREEE (reference sequence). V lost 3 bases to trimming and J lost 1 base; unmatched junction nucleotides: 7. The CDR3 DNA is TGTGCCAGCAGCTGGGGAGGGGCTTCGTCCTACGAGCAGTACTTC. Its protein product is CASSWGGASSYEQYF.

The gene calls are TRBV5-1 and TRBJ2-5; the match to TRBD2 covers 7 bases. The CDR3 is 14 amino acids. Germline loops: CDR1 SGHRS, CDR2 YFSETQ. The trim removed 5 bases at V and 1 base at J, leaving 5 bases unmatched. In nucleotides, the CDR3 is TGCGCCAGCAGGCTCACTAGCGTCCAAGAGACCCAGTACTTC. Translation gives CASRLTSVQETQYF.